The sequence of this TCR beta chain was determined in a study of blood T cell repertoires in COVID-19. Profiling relied on immunoSEQ multiplex PCR, and the TCRdb table lists in-frame clones only, not all of them. The sample records 65,000 to 95,000 clones, approximately 89% being singletons. Germline trimming cut 7 bases from V and 1 base from J; bases unmatched to any gene: 4. Germline V CDR1 and CDR2: ENHRY, SYGVKD. This CDR3 has 14 amino acids. The receptor comes from an elderly man with acute or convalescent COVID-19. The rearrangement links TRBV10-3 to TRBJ2-3; 8 nucleotides align to TRBD1. The sequenced material came from peripheral blood. As DNA, the CDR3 is TGTGCCATCACCCCACAGGGGGGCACAGATACGCAGTATTTT. This gives the protein CAITPQGGTDTQYF.